Listed here are 25 T cell receptor beta chains from one sample, sequenced in a study of blood T cell repertoires in COVID-19. TCRdb's copy holds only in-frame clones and misses some; the assay was immunoSEQ multiplex PCR. The sample holds 80,000 to 95,000 clones, about four fifths seen once. Specimen: peripheral blood. These TCRs come from a woman aged 80 or over with active or convalescent COVID-19.

The chain carries TRBV11-2 and TRBJ2-1, with 10 bases aligning to TRBD2. Germline loops: CDR1 SGHAT, CDR2 FQNNGV. The V gene end was trimmed by 3 bases and the J gene end by 10 bases; junction bases not matched to a gene: 9. This CDR3 has 15 residues. In DNA, the CDR3 is TGTGCCAGCAGCTTCCTCGCTAGCGGGGGTAGGGAGCAGTTCTTC. Amino acid sequence: CASSFLASGGREQFF. Filled out from reference TRBV11-2 and TRBJ2-1, the complete variable domain reads EAGVAQSPRYKIIEKRQSVAFWCNPISGHATLYWYQQILGQGPKLLIQFQNNGVVDDSQLPKDRFSAERLKGVDSTLKIQPAKLEDSAVYLCASSFLASGGREQFFGPGTRLTVL.

The rearrangement joins TRBV30 to TRBJ2-6, with D possibly matching TRBD2 (6 bases). Germline V lookup: CDR1 GTSNPN, CDR2 SVGIG (reference sequence). The CDR3 has 14 amino acids. The V end was cut by 5 bases, the J end by 4 bases, with 12 bases between. The CDR3 here is CAWGTLRGANVLTF. CDR3 in DNA: TGTGCCTGGGGGACTCTACGAGGGGCCAACGTCCTGACTTTC.

The chain joins TRBV19 to TRBJ2-2; TRBD2 aligns across 7 bases. Germline CDR1 is LNHDA and CDR2 is SQIVND (reference sequence). Trimming cost V 8 bases and J 5 bases; bases outside gene matches: 11. The CDR3 extends over 15 amino acids. CDR3 nucleotide sequence: TGTGCCAGTGGCCCCATCCTCGGGGGGACCGGGGAGCTGTTTTTT. Translated, it gives CASGPILGGTGELFF.

The chain has TRBV9 and TRBJ1-3, with a weak D call TRBD1 (6 bases). CDR1 SGDLS and CDR2 YYNGEE come from the germline V gene. The CDR3 is made up of 14 amino acids. With 2 bases removed from V and 1 base from J, the gap between germline ends came to 7 bases. The CDR3 coding sequence is TGTGCCAGCAGCGTTACAGGGTCTGGAAACACCATATATTTT. As protein: CASSVTGSGNTIYF.

The chain uses TRBV10-3 and TRBJ2-2, with 12 nucleotides matching TRBD1. The CDR3 is 15 amino acids. V shed 6 bases, J shed 5 bases, and the junction held 4 bases outside the gene matches. The germline V gene has CDR1 ENHRY and CDR2 SYGVKD. CDR3 sequence reads: CAISRDRGLTGELFF. CDR3 coding DNA: TGTGCCATCAGCCGGGACAGGGGGCTAACCGGGGAGCTGTTTTTT.

V usage is TRBV27 and J usage is TRBJ1-5; tentatively, D is TRBD1 (5 bases). The CDR3 has 15 residues. V lost 3 bases and J lost 1, with 10 bases in between. Germline CDR1 MNHEY, CDR2 SMNVEV (reference sequence). CDR3 sequence: CASSLGGGSNQPQHF. In nucleotides, the CDR3 is TGTGCCAGCAGTTTGGGGGGAGGGAGCAATCAGCCCCAGCATTTT.

The chain has TRBV6-2 or TRBV6-3 and TRBJ1-1; D is ambiguous. V lost 3 bases to trimming and J lost 1 base, with 9 bases between them. The germline V gene has CDR1 MNHEY and CDR2 SVGEGT. The CDR3 has 14 amino acids. The CDR3 region has the DNA TGTGCCAGCAGTTATCTTGACTCGAACACTGAAGCTTTCTTT. Protein sequence: CASSYLDSNTEAFF.

J is TRBJ1-2 and V is TRBV7-9; no firm D call. This CDR3 is 12 amino acids long. The germline V gene encodes CDR1 SEHNR and CDR2 FQNEAQ (reference sequence). The V and J ends lost 1 base and 6 bases respectively, with 6 bases between them. In DNA, the CDR3 is TGTGCCAGCAGCTTAGGGGCCGATGGCTACACCTTC. This translates into CASSLGADGYTF.

The chain couples TRBV14 to TRBJ2-3; D might be TRBD2 (7 bases). V shed 4 bases and J shed 4 bases, with 15 bases lying between them. CDR3 size: 15 residues. Looked up from germline, CDR1 is SGHDN and CDR2 is FVKESK. The CDR3 nucleotides read TGTGCCAGCAGCCGCGTCGGGGGGCCTTCAGATACGCAGTATTTT. This gives the protein CASSRVGGPSDTQYF.

This clone has a handful of counts. The chain couples TRBV2 to TRBJ2-5; a possible D gene is TRBD1 (5 bases). V shed 5 bases and J shed 3 bases, with 10 bases lying between them. The CDR3 has 13 amino acids. Germline-derived CDR1 and CDR2 are SNHLY and FYNNEI. This chain's CDR3 is CASSNLGEETQYF. CDR3 sequence (DNA): TGTGCCAGCAGTAACCTAGGGGAAGAGACCCAGTACTTC.

The CDR3 DNA sequence: TGCGCCAGCAGGGAGGGGGCAACCATGAACACTGAAGCTTTCTTT. Translating gives CASREGATMNTEAFF. The V call is TRBV4-3, the J call TRBJ1-1; TRBD1 aligns across 7 bases. CDR1 and CDR2 from the germline V gene are LGHNA and YSLEER. This CDR3 spans 15 amino acids. J was trimmed by 0 bases and V by 6 bases; bases with no gene match: 7.

The chain uses TRBV30 and TRBJ2-3; TRBD2 might be the D (6 bases). This CDR3 comprises 13 residues. Trimming took off 4 bases at V and 10 bases at J, with 18 bases between the two ends. CDR1 is GTSNPN and CDR2 is SVGIG in the germline V gene (reference sequence). CDR3 nucleotide sequence: TGTGCCTGGACCCCAGAGGAGGGACTGGCGCAGTATTTT. Protein sequence: CAWTPEEGLAQYF.

This clone was recorded a few times. The J gene is TRBJ1-6, the V gene TRBV2, with 8 bases fitting TRBD1. This CDR3 spans 14 amino acids. Trimming took 6 bases from V and 8 from J; bases not matched to a gene: 6. The germline V gene encodes CDR1 SNHLY and CDR2 FYNNEI. The CDR3 loop is CASRGGQADSPLHF. CDR3 in DNA: TGTGCCAGCAGGGGGGGACAGGCGGATTCACCCCTCCACTTT.

A few counts support this clone. At one boundary the junction diverges from the germline segment, which might be a read error. For the CDR3, the DNA is TGTGCCACTAGTGATACTAGCATTTCCACAGATACGCAGTATTTT. Its translation: CATSDTSISTDTQYF. The chain combines TRBV19 with TRBJ2-3; possibly TRBD2 for D (6 bases). Germline loops: CDR1 LNHDA, CDR2 SQIVND (reference sequence). The CDR3 runs to 15 residues.

This clone has a single count. This chain uses TRBV2 with TRBJ1-6; the match to TRBD1 covers 7 bases. Trimming at V came to 8 bases and at J to 5 bases, leaving 6 bases not matched to a gene. This CDR3 contains 14 residues. The germline CDR1 and CDR2 sequences are SNHLY and FYNNEI. This CDR3 is CASGSGTDNSPLHF. CDR3 nucleotides: TGTGCCAGCGGTTCCGGGACAGATAATTCACCCCTCCACTTT. Full variable domain (remainder filled in from reference TRBV2 and TRBJ1-6): EPEVTQTPSHQVTQMGQEVILRCVPISNHLYFYWYRQILGQKVEFLVSFYNNEISEKSEIFDDQFSVERPDGSNFTLKIRSTKLEDSAMYFCASGSGTDNSPLHFGNGTRLTVT.

The chain has TRBV28 and TRBJ1-6; the match to TRBD1 covers 7 bases. This CDR3 spans 16 amino acids. Germline-derived CDR1 and CDR2 are MDHEN and SYDVKM. J was trimmed by 6 bases and V by 6 bases; bases with no gene match: 11. CDR3: CASRSNRGGFNSPLHF. The CDR3 region has the DNA TGTGCCAGCAGGTCAAACAGGGGAGGTTTTAATTCACCCCTCCACTTT.

This clone was seen a few times. The V and J genes are TRBV19 and TRBJ2-7; TRBD1 matches 9 bases. This CDR3 spans 14 amino acids. CDR1 and CDR2 from the germline V gene are LNHDA and SQIVND (reference sequence). The V and J ends lost 5 bases and 6 bases, in that order; junction bases with no gene match: 8. The CDR3 is CASSPGGTGIEQYF. The CDR3, as DNA: TGTGCCAGTAGTCCAGGAGGGACAGGGATCGAGCAGTACTTC.

J is TRBJ2-1 and V is TRBV7-9; D remains unclear. CDR1 is SEHNR, CDR2 FQNEAQ, per germline (reference sequence). The CDR3 is 14 amino acids. Trimming left V 2 bases short and J 0 bases short, with 5 bases between. This CDR3 reads CASSLSSSYNEQFF. As DNA, the CDR3 is TGTGCCAGCAGCTTAAGTAGCTCCTACAATGAGCAGTTCTTC.

The chain has TRBV28 and TRBJ2-1; TRBD2 might be the D (7 bases). The V end lost 7 bases, the J end lost 7 bases, and 20 bases lay between the germline ends. CDR1 MDHEN and CDR2 SYDVKM come from the germline V gene. The CDR3 totals 15 residues. The CDR3 reads CASKYQGRVRNEQFF. The CDR3 region has the DNA TGTGCCAGCAAATACCAGGGGAGGGTCAGGAATGAGCAGTTCTTC.

The J gene is TRBJ1-6, the V gene TRBV18, with 9 positions matching TRBD1. This CDR3 is 16 amino acids long. Germline lookup yields CDR1 KGHSH and CDR2 LQKENI. Trimming at V came to 1 base and at J to 4 bases, leaving 2 bases not matched to a gene. CDR3 nucleotides: TGTGCCAGCTCACCACTACAGGGGGCATATAATTCACCCCTCCACTTT. Translated: CASSPLQGAYNSPLHF. The variable domain in full, with the rest retrieved from reference TRBV18 and TRBJ1-6, is NAGVMQNPRHLVRRRGQEARLRCSPMKGHSHVYWYRQLPEEGLKFMVYLQKENIIDESGMPKERFSAEFPKEGPSILRIQQVVRGDSAAYFCASSPLQGAYNSPLHFGNGTRLTVT.

The chain employs TRBV4-3 and TRBJ1-2, with a possible D match to TRBD1 (6 bases). Germline V gene sequence: CDR1 LGHNA, CDR2 YSLEER. The CDR3 loop spans 17 amino acids. Trimming left V 1 base short and J 4 bases short, with 19 bases between. The chain's CDR3 is CASSQALTGQSAYGYTF. Written as DNA, the CDR3 is TGCGCCAGCAGCCAAGCATTAACCGGACAGTCCGCCTATGGCTACACCTTC.

V is TRBV7-9 and J is TRBJ1-4, with 8 bases fitting TRBD1. The ends lost 5 bases at V and 2 bases at J; junction bases unmatched: 10. CDR3 length equals 17 residues. Germline CDR1 is SEHNR and CDR2 is FQNEAQ (reference sequence). The CDR3 sequence: CASSPGQGIRTNEKLFF. The CDR3, as DNA: TGTGCCAGCAGCCCTGGACAGGGAATCCGCACTAATGAAAAACTGTTTTTT.

V gene TRBV7-9 combines with J gene TRBJ1-2; 9 bases fit TRBD1. This CDR3 has 16 residues. V trimming: 6 bases; J trimming: 3 bases; junction bases outside the gene matches: 11. CDR1 and CDR2 (germline): SEHNR, FQNEAQ (reference sequence). The CDR3 is CASSRTGVYLDYGYTF. The CDR3 DNA reads TGTGCCAGCAGTCGGACAGGGGTTTACTTGGACTATGGCTACACCTTC.

The chain couples TRBV9 to TRBJ1-4; no clear D gene. The CDR3 runs to 9 residues. Germline-derived CDR1 and CDR2 are SGDLS and YYNGEE. CDR3 nucleotide sequence: TGTGTTTTTTATGACTACCCGTTTTTT. Protein: CVFYDYPFF.

CDR3 DNA sequence: TGTGCCAGCACTCCGACAGGGACGGACTCCTACGAGCAGTACTTC. Protein sequence: CASTPTGTDSYEQYF. The chain joins TRBV6-5 to TRBJ2-7; 7 positions match TRBD1. CDR3 length: 15 amino acids. The V gene's germline CDR1 is MNHEY and CDR2 SVGAGI. The trim removed 7 bases at V and 0 bases at J, leaving 9 bases unmatched.